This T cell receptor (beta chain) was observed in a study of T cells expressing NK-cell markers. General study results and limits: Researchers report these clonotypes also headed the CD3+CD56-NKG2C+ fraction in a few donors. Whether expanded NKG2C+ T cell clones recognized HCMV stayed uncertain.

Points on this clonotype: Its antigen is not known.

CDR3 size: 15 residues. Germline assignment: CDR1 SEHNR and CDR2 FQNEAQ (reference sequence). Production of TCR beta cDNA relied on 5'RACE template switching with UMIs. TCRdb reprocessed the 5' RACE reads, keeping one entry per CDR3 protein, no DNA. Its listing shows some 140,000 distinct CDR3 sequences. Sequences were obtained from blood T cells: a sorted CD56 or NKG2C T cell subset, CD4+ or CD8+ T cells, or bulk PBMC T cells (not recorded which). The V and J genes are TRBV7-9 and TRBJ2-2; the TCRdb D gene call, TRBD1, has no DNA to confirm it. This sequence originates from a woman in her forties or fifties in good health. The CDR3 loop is CASSLEGGDTGELFF.